The 30 T cell receptor beta chains below all came from one sample that was sequenced in a study of cytomegalovirus exposure and HLA in healthy donors. PCR primers comprised 60 Vbeta and 13 Jbeta primers. Data came from immunoSEQ multiplex PCR; TCRdb stores just in-frame clones and leaves some out. The sample holds approximately 260,000 clones, about 93% seen once. What was sequenced was PBMCs. The receptors stem from a girl aged 2 to 10 in good health and CMV-seronegative.

The chain uses TRBV14 and TRBJ2-1, with D maybe TRBD2 (5 bases). Germline V gene lookup returns CDR1 SGHDN and CDR2 FVKESK. The CDR3 length is 15 residues. V was clipped by 4 bases and J by 0 bases, with 10 bases between them. The CDR3 protein is CASSPASSSYNEQFF. The CDR3 DNA sequence: TGTGCCAGCAGCCCTGCTAGCAGCTCCTACAATGAGCAGTTCTTC.

The CDR3 region is CASSKEINQPQHF. In nucleotides, the CDR3 is TGTGCCAGTAGCAAGGAGATCAATCAGCCCCAGCATTTT. The gene calls are TRBV19 and TRBJ1-5, with D unresolved. The CDR3 length is 13 residues. V shed 6 bases and J shed 3 bases, with 9 bases lying between them. Germline V CDR1 and CDR2: LNHDA, SQIVND (reference sequence). Full variable domain (outside the CDR3, taken from reference TRBV19 and TRBJ1-5): DGGITQSPKYLFRKEGQNVTLSCEQNLNHDAMYWYRQDPGQGLRLIYYSQIVNDFQKGDIAEGYSVSREKKESFPLTVTSAQKNPTAFYLCASSKEINQPQHFGDGTRLSIL.

The chain employs TRBV12-5 and TRBJ2-2; no clear D. The ends were cut back, 5 bases at V and 1 base at J, with 8 bases in the middle. The CDR3 is made up of 14 amino acids. Germline V gene data show CDR1 as LGHNT and CDR2 as FRNRAP. CDR3 loop: CASGGSLNTGELFF. DNA for the CDR3: TGTGCTAGTGGTGGCTCCCTGAACACCGGGGAGCTGTTTTTT.

The chain recombines TRBV4-1 with TRBJ2-7; TRBD2 agrees at 9 bases. The CDR3 length is 13 residues. V shed 4 bases and J 3 bases; nucleotides not matched to a gene: 1. CDR1 is MGHRA, CDR2 YSYEKL, per germline. CDR3 sequence: CASSPSGVYEQYF. CDR3 nucleotides: TGCGCCAGCAGCCCTAGCGGGGTCTACGAGCAGTACTTC.

The V gene is TRBV6-4, the J gene TRBJ2-2, with 11 bases fitting TRBD1. The CDR3 is 15 amino acids. Germline V gene lookup returns CDR1 MRHNA and CDR2 SNTAGT. Trimming cost V 5 bases and J 5 bases; bases outside gene matches: 4. CDR3 amino acids: CASSTGTGGTGELFF. The DNA of the CDR3 is TGTGCCAGCAGTACCGGGACAGGGGGTACCGGGGAGCTGTTTTTT.

About this clone: The junction departs from the called germline gene at one end, perhaps through a read error. The chain links TRBV6-6 to TRBJ1-1; 8 positions match TRBD1. The CDR3 totals 13 residues. Germline lookup yields CDR1 MNHNY and CDR2 SVGAGI (reference sequence). The CDR3 DNA reads TGTGTCAGCAGTCTTACAGGGGGCACTGAAGCTTTCTTT. This encodes CVSSLTGGTEAFF.

The rearrangement joins TRBV5-6 to TRBJ1-4; 8 nucleotides match TRBD1. J gave up 7 bases and V 3 bases, and 20 bases lay outside the gene matches. CDR1 and CDR2 (germline): SGHDT, YYEEEE. The CDR3 sequence is 19 residues long. CDR3 protein: CASSWRYGQGPLPGEKLFF. The CDR3 DNA reads as TGTGCCAGCAGCTGGCGGTATGGACAGGGTCCCCTTCCTGGTGAAAAACTGTTTTTT.

The chain combines TRBV10-3 with TRBJ1-1, with a tentative D call TRBD1 (5 bases). In germline, CDR1 is ENHRY, CDR2 SYGVKD. The CDR3 is 14 amino acids. Trimming took 4 bases from V and 1 from J, leaving 10 bases between them. CDR3: CAISAGPGNTEAFF. CDR3 bases: TGTGCCATCAGTGCAGGGCCAGGGAACACTGAAGCTTTCTTT.

Only a few counts were recorded for this clone. The rearrangement joins TRBV29-1 to TRBJ2-7; possible D gene TRBD2, 6 bases. Germline V gives CDR1 SQVTM, CDR2 ANQGSEA. This CDR3 comprises 14 residues. V shed 1 base and J shed 0 bases, with 10 bases lying between them. The CDR3 nucleotides are TGCAGCGTTGAAGGGGTGGGGGGCTCCTACGAGCAGTACTTC. Its translation is CSVEGVGGSYEQYF.

This chain uses TRBV14 with TRBJ2-7; unclear D gene. Per the germline V gene, CDR1 is SGHDN and CDR2 is FVKESK. The V end was cut by 2 bases, the J end by 1 base, with 12 bases between. The CDR3 covers 15 residues. This CDR3 reads CASSQLDQPSYEQYF. CDR3 nucleotides: TGTGCCAGCAGCCAACTAGACCAACCTTCCTACGAGCAGTACTTC.

V is TRBV30 and J is TRBJ1-5, with TRBD1 matching 8 bases. The CDR3 has 14 amino acids. With 2 bases clipped from V and 6 bases from J, the junction kept 6 bases outside the gene matches. Per germline, CDR1 GTSNPN and CDR2 SVGIG (reference sequence). CDR3 sequence: CAWSRTGSGQPQHF. The DNA of the CDR3 is TGTGCCTGGAGTCGGACAGGGAGTGGTCAGCCCCAGCATTTT.

As concerns this clone: One end of the junction does not line up with germline, which may come from a read error. The V gene is TRBV6-5, the J gene TRBJ1-1, with TRBD1 matching over 9 bases. Germline V gene sequence: CDR1 MNHEY, CDR2 SVGAGI. The CDR3 contains 15 residues. The CDR3 spells CTSSYLQGANTEAFF. The CDR3 DNA reads as TGTACCAGCAGTTACTTACAGGGGGCGAACACTGAAGCTTTCTTT.

The rearrangement links TRBV2 to TRBJ2-7; 7 nucleotides agree with TRBD2. Germline V gives CDR1 SNHLY, CDR2 FYNNEI. With 6 bases clipped from V and 1 base from J, the junction kept 15 bases outside the gene matches. This CDR3 spans 17 amino acids. The CDR3 here is CASSGPFAGGLSYEQYF. Here the CDR3 DNA reads TGTGCCAGCAGCGGCCCCTTCGCCGGGGGGTTGTCCTACGAGCAGTACTTC.

The chain couples TRBV5-1 to TRBJ2-1; 7 bases are a match to TRBD1. The CDR3 spans 12 residues. V lost 4 bases, J lost 8 bases, and 3 bases stayed unmatched. Germline V CDR1 and CDR2: SGHRS, YFSETQ. CDR3 DNA: TGCGCCAGCAGCATCGACAGGGATGAGCAGTTCTTC. Its protein is CASSIDRDEQFF.

V is TRBV5-6 and J is TRBJ2-3; 8 bases line up with TRBD1. V shed 2 bases, J shed 7 bases, and the junction held 9 bases outside the gene matches. The CDR3 length is 15 residues. Germline lookup yields CDR1 SGHDT and CDR2 YYEEEE. The CDR3 DNA follows: TGTGCCAGCAGCTTTAAAGAGACAGGGGACAATACGCAGTATTTT. Translating gives CASSFKETGDNTQYF.

The chain joins TRBV2 to TRBJ2-1; the match to TRBD2 covers 15 bases. CDR1 is SNHLY and CDR2 is FYNNEI in the germline V gene. V shed 4 bases and J 9 bases; nucleotides not matched to a gene: 7. The CDR3 extends over 16 amino acids. The CDR3 region is CASSGLGLAGGGEQFF. As DNA, the CDR3 is TGTGCCAGCAGTGGACTGGGACTAGCGGGAGGTGGTGAGCAGTTCTTC.

The V call is TRBV29-1, the J call TRBJ2-1; TRBD2 agrees at 11 bases. J was trimmed by 2 bases and V by 3 bases; bases with no gene match: 9. The CDR3 length is 17 residues. In germline, CDR1 is SQVTM, CDR2 ANQGSEA. The CDR3 region has the DNA TGCAGCGTTGATGATGATTTACTAGCGGGAGCCTACAATGAGCAGTTCTTC. This codes for CSVDDDLLAGAYNEQFF.

The chain joins TRBV6-1 to TRBJ2-7, with 10 positions matching TRBD2. The CDR3 has 13 amino acids. CDR1 is MNHNS, CDR2 SASEGT, per germline. V lost 10 bases, J lost 3 bases, and 6 bases stayed unmatched. The CDR3, as DNA: TGTGCCACCCGGACTAGCGGTCACTACGAGCAGTACTTC. Translated: CATRTSGHYEQYF.

The rearrangement joins TRBV14 to TRBJ2-2; D possibly corresponds to TRBD1 (6 bases). CDR1 SGHDN and CDR2 FVKESK come from the germline V gene. The CDR3 length is 17 residues. With 1 base removed from V and 0 bases from J, the gap between germline ends came to 12 bases. CDR3 sequence (DNA): TGTGCCAGCAGCCAAGGATTTCACAGGGCGAACACCGGGGAGCTGTTTTTT. Its translation is CASSQGFHRANTGELFF.

The table lists this clone with a count of one. The gene calls are TRBV15 and TRBJ1-3, with a weak D call TRBD1 (6 bases). CDR1 is LNHNV, CDR2 YYDKDF, per germline (reference sequence). The CDR3 is made up of 16 amino acids. Trimming stripped 3 bases from V and 1 base from J, with 13 bases between. This chain's CDR3 is CATSSPEQGSGNTIYF. The CDR3 bases are TGTGCCACCAGCAGTCCAGAACAGGGATCTGGAAACACCATATATTTT.

This clone has only one observation. This rearrangement joins TRBV7-9 to TRBJ1-2; D call uncertain. Germline values: CDR1 SEHNR, CDR2 FQNEAQ (reference sequence). The CDR3 consists of 13 residues. Between the trimmed V and J ends, which lost 7 bases and 2 bases, there was a span of 11 bases. The CDR3 DNA sequence: TGTGCCAGCACAGCTACGGGGAACTATGGCTACACCTTC. Translation: CASTATGNYGYTF.

The chain links TRBV19 to TRBJ2-7; D is perhaps TRBD2 (5 bases). V was clipped by 5 bases and J by 2 bases, with 10 bases between them. This CDR3 is built from 13 residues. CDR1 and CDR2 (germline): LNHDA, SQIVND (reference sequence). Written as DNA, the CDR3 is TGTGCCAGTAGTCCCGGGGTCCCCTACGAGCAGTACTTC. Amino acid sequence: CASSPGVPYEQYF.

The chain is built from TRBV7-9 and TRBJ1-2; 7 bases map to TRBD1. With 4 bases clipped from V and 1 base from J, the junction kept 9 bases outside the gene matches. Germline CDR1 is SEHNR and CDR2 is FQNEAQ (reference sequence). CDR3 size: 16 residues. The CDR3 DNA is TGTGCCAGCAGCTCGGGACAGAACACCTTTAACTATGGCTACACCTTC. It is translated as CASSSGQNTFNYGYTF.

This chain links TRBV15 with TRBJ1-5; TRBD1 matches at 9 bases. This CDR3 comprises 17 residues. J was trimmed by 7 bases and V by 0 bases; bases with no gene match: 10. The germline gives CDR1 LNHNV, CDR2 YYDKDF (reference sequence). The CDR3 loop is CATSREGTGIRDQPQHF. The CDR3 nucleotides read TGTGCCACCAGCAGAGAAGGGACAGGGATACGGGACCAGCCCCAGCATTTT. Based on the CDR3 plus reference TRBV15 and TRBJ1-5, the full variable domain is DAMVIQNPRYQVTQFGKPVTLSCSQTLNHNVMYWYQQKSSQAPKLLFHYYDKDFNNEADTPDNFQSRRPNTSFCFLDIRSPGLGDTAMYLCATSREGTGIRDQPQHFGDGTRLSIL.

This rearrangement joins TRBV5-1 to TRBJ2-7, with D perhaps TRBD2 (6 bases). Germline CDR1 and CDR2: SGHRS and YFSETQ. This CDR3 is 15 amino acids long. Between the trimmed V and J ends, which lost 2 bases and 6 bases, there was a span of 18 bases. The CDR3 loop is CASSFGAGFGSEQYF. CDR3 sequence (DNA): TGCGCCAGCAGCTTTGGTGCGGGATTCGGTAGCGAGCAGTACTTC. Full variable domain (outside the CDR3, taken from reference TRBV5-1 and TRBJ2-7): KAGVTQTPRYLIKTRGQQVTLSCSPISGHRSVSWYQQTPGQGLQFLFEYFSETQRNKGNFPGRFSGRQFSNSRSEMNVSTLELGDSALYLCASSFGAGFGSEQYFGPGTRLTVT.

This sequence joins TRBV27 and TRBJ1-1; 8 bases line up with TRBD1. CDR3 size: 17 residues. From germline, CDR1 is MNHEY and CDR2 SMNVEV (reference sequence). V trimming: 5 bases; J trimming: 1 base; junction bases outside the gene matches: 12. The chain's CDR3 is CASSRRQGAGTNTEAFF. The CDR3 region has the DNA TGTGCCAGCAGTCGGCGTCAGGGGGCGGGAACGAACACTGAAGCTTTCTTT.

This clone was found once. The chain couples TRBV20-1 to TRBJ1-4; a weak D match, TRBD1 (5 bases). The germline gives CDR1 DFQATT, CDR2 SNEGSKA (reference sequence). V was pared by 7 bases and J by 7 bases, with 10 bases between. The CDR3 contains 11 residues. Here the CDR3 reads CSVGGLEKLFF. The CDR3 nucleotides are TGCAGTGTTGGGGGACTTGAAAAACTGTTTTTT.

The chain links TRBV25-1 to TRBJ1-4; 7 bases align to TRBD1. Trimming at V came to 3 bases and at J to 3 bases, leaving 4 bases not matched to a gene. CDR1 and CDR2 from the germline V gene are MGHDK and SYGVNS. The CDR3 is 15 amino acids. Here the CDR3 DNA reads TGTGCCAGCAGTGACCCGGACAGGTCTAATGAAAAACTGTTTTTT. Protein sequence: CASSDPDRSNEKLFF. Combining the CDR3 with reference TRBV25-1 and TRBJ1-4 gives the whole variable domain EADIYQTPRYLVIGTGKKITLECSQTMGHDKMYWYQQDPGMELHLIHYSYGVNSTEKGDLSSESTVSRIRTEHFPLTLESARPSHTSQYLCASSDPDRSNEKLFFGSGTQLSVL.

The chain joins TRBV27 to TRBJ1-5, with a tentative D call TRBD1 (5 bases). Trimming pared 5 bases from V and 3 bases from J, leaving 14 bases between. This CDR3 region has 15 residues. Germline V gene sequence: CDR1 MNHEY, CDR2 SMNVEV (reference sequence). The DNA of the CDR3 is TGTGCCAGCAGTCCGGGATGGGGGGACAATCAGCCCCAGCATTTT. Translating gives CASSPGWGDNQPQHF.

The chain combines TRBV29-1 with TRBJ2-1; D unresolved. The germline V gene has CDR1 SQVTM and CDR2 ANQGSEA. This CDR3 comprises 11 residues. Trimming removed 8 bases at V and 9 bases at J, with 14 bases between. The CDR3 DNA is TGCAGCTCCCCCTCGCACGGTGAGCAGTTCTTC. Encoded protein: CSSPSHGEQFF.